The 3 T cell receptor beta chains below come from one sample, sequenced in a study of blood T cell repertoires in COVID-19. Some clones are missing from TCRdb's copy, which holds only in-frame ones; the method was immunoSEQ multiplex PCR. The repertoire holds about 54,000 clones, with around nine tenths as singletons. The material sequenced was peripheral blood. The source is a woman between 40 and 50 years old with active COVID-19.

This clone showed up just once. CDR3 protein: CATSRVSNNSPLHF. DNA of the CDR3: TGTGCCACCAGCAGAGTAAGCAACAATTCACCCCTCCACTTT. The chain couples TRBV15 to TRBJ1-6; D not certain. Trimming left V 1 base short and J 7 bases short, with 8 bases between. Germline CDR1 is LNHNV and CDR2 is YYDKDF (reference sequence). This CDR3 is 14 amino acids long.

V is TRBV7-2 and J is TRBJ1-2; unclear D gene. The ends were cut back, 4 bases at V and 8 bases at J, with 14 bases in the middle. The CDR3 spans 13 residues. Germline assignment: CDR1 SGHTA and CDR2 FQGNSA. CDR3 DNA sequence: TGTGCCAGCAGCTCGGTCCTTCGGGAAGGCTACACCTTC. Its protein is CASSSVLREGYTF.

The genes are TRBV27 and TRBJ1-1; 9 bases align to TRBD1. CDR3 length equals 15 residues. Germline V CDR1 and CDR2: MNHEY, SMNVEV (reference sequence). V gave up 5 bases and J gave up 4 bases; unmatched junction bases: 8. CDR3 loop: CASSRQGGRGTEAFF. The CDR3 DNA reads TGTGCCAGCAGTAGACAGGGGGGTCGGGGCACTGAAGCTTTCTTT.